This T cell receptor beta chain was sequenced in a study of PD-1 blockade in mismatch repair-deficient tumors. Three pembrolizumab responders had their TCRs sequenced. This table comes from immunoSEQ multiplex PCR, and its TCRdb copy is limited to in-frame clones, with some not included. Among approximately 63,000 clones, about nine tenths were seen once, and the ten largest hold around 14%. CDR1 is SGHRS, CDR2 YFSETQ, per germline. The CDR3 runs to 14 residues. V was trimmed by 2 bases and J by 0 bases, leaving 6 bases between them. This clonotype originated in an adult with mismatch repair-deficient cancer. The sample in question was peripheral blood, obtained 52 weeks after starting pembrolizumab. This chain uses TRBV5-1 with TRBJ2-1, with D possibly TRBD2 on 6 matching bases. The CDR3 coding sequence is TGCGCCAGCAGCTTCGGGAGCTCCTACAATGAGCAGTTCTTC. Translation: CASSFGSSYNEQFF.